This T cell receptor (beta chain) derives from a study of cytomegalovirus exposure and HLA in healthy donors. Looked up from germline, CDR1 is SGHRS and CDR2 is YFSETQ. V lost 3 bases, J lost 1 base, and 13 bases lay in between. The CDR3 contains 15 residues. Every donor was a healthy person donating bone marrow. PCR primers comprised 60 Vbeta and 13 Jbeta primers. The assay was immunoSEQ multiplex PCR, and TCRdb's table has in-frame clones only and misses some. The data contain about 170,000 clones, roughly 70% of them singletons. With regard to this clone: Its antigen is still unknown.

Broader study findings: CMV serostatus alone was available as immune exposure information. Other equally common chains were less clonally expanded than HLA-associated TCR beta chains, a later analysis showed.

The chain joins TRBV5-1 to TRBJ2-5; a possible D gene is TRBD2 (6 bases). The sequenced sample consisted of PBMCs. This TCR was sampled from a woman aged 18-29 years in good health and CMV-seropositive. In DNA, the CDR3 is TGCGCCAGCAGCTCCCCTGGCGGGGCCCAAGAGACCCAGTACTTC. Translated, it gives CASSSPGGAQETQYF. Combining the CDR3 with reference TRBV5-1 and TRBJ2-5 gives the whole variable domain KAGVTQTPRYLIKTRGQQVTLSCSPISGHRSVSWYQQTPGQGLQFLFEYFSETQRNKGNFPGRFSGRQFSNSRSEMNVSTLELGDSALYLCASSSPGGAQETQYFGPGTRLLVL.